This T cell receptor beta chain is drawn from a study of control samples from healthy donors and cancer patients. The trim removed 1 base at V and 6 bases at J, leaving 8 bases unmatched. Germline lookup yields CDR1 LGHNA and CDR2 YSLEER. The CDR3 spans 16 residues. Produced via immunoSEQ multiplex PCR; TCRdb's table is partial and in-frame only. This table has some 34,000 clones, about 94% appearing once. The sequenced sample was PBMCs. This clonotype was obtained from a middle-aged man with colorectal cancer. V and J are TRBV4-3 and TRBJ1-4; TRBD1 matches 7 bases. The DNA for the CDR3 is TGCGCCAGCAGCCAAGTATACCGGGACAGCTATGAAAAACTGTTTTTT. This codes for CASSQVYRDSYEKLFF.